The clone carrying this T cell receptor beta chain occurred a few times. The antigen is not known. This sample was taken from a study of human T cells and chemical hapten exposure. Across the whole study: The study traced per-sample TCR yield variation mainly to small differences in pooled library volumes.

TCRdb ran MiXCR on the RACE reads and lists one entry per CDR3 protein. The table has tens of thousands of distinct CDR3 sequences, around 9.6% seen once; the top ten hold approximately 2.3%. The sample's time point: patch test 2, 6 weeks after DPC sensitization. Indicated treatment: therapeutic diphenylcyclopropenone sensitization with weekly scalp DPC. The CDR3 has 15 residues. Germline V gives CDR1 MNHNS, CDR2 SASEGT. The V gene lost 2 bases and the J gene lost 1 base, with 10 bases spanning the gap. Findings and caveats of the study: Significantly more large CDR3 similarity clusters were formed by expanded TCRs than by controls. With regard to DPC sensitization, TCRs above 1 in 1000 frequency did not change.

The sample was whole blood, taken in connection with sensitization to the hapten diphenylcyclopropenone (DPC). V and J are TRBV6-1 and TRBJ2-3, with D uncertain. The TCR was taken from a woman under 40 with alopecia areata. Some clones in this sample may be carry-over from other donors' samples. In DNA form, the CDR3 reads TGTGCCAGCAGTGAATACGGACGGCGCACAGATACGCAGTATTTT. Residues: CASSEYGRRTDTQYF.